This T cell receptor beta chain was sequenced in a study of blood T cell repertoires in COVID-19. On the study more broadly: There were acute and convalescent COVID-19 samples, and they came from the United States, Italy and Spain. PBMCs, B-cell-depleted T cells, or T cells were the source of the cDNA or gDNA that made up the material.

Under the authors' procedure: Quantification of nucleated cells was approximated via reference gene primer amplification. The data were produced by immunoSEQ multiplex PCR, yet TCRdb's version contains in-frame clones alone and is incomplete. The V and J calls and clone size are taken from that table; D and trimming were inferred from the DNA. Among roughly 100,000 clones listed, roughly 80% were seen once. The V and J ends lost 3 bases and 9 bases, in that order; junction bases with no gene match: 5. The CDR3 is 13 amino acids. Germline-derived CDR1 and CDR2 are SQVTM and ANQGSEA. The origin of this receptor is a woman of 80 years or more with acute or convalescent COVID-19. Material for sequencing was peripheral blood. The V gene is TRBV29-1, the J gene TRBJ2-1; TRBD2 matches at 10 bases. The CDR3 region is CSVETSGLIEQFF. CDR3 nucleotides: TGCAGCGTTGAGACTAGCGGGTTGATTGAGCAGTTCTTC.